One sample yielded the 28 T cell receptor beta chains listed below, sequenced in a study of blood T cell repertoires in COVID-19. Clones were sequenced by immunoSEQ multiplex PCR, and TCRdb holds only the in-frame ones, with some missing. Counted here are about 190,000 clones, 90% occurring once; the ten biggest clones make up 0.62%. Sequenced sample: peripheral blood. Source of these receptors: a man aged 50 or older with acute or convalescent COVID-19.

The V and J genes are TRBV28 and TRBJ1-6, with D tentatively TRBD1 (6 bases). V gave up 5 bases and J gave up 6 bases, with 14 bases separating them. Germline V gene lookup returns CDR1 MDHEN and CDR2 SYDVKM. CDR3 length: 15 amino acids. The CDR3: CASSDTRGVNSPLHF. CDR3 DNA sequence: TGTGCCAGCAGTGATACCAGGGGCGTTAATTCACCCCTCCACTTT.

CDR3 bases: TGTGCCAGCAGCCTCTTGGGACAGGGTTGGCGGGAGGGAGGCAATGAGCAGTTCTTC. As protein: CASSLLGQGWREGGNEQFF. The chain carries TRBV7-3 and TRBJ2-1; D is perhaps TRBD1 or TRBD2 (9 bases each). Trimming removed 5 bases from V and 6 bases from J, with 29 bases in between. This CDR3 has 19 amino acids. CDR1 SGHTA and CDR2 FQGTGA come from the germline V gene.

This sequence joins TRBV5-1 and TRBJ1-1; TRBD1 agrees at 7 bases. J gave up 4 bases and V 4 bases, and 10 bases lay outside the gene matches. Per germline, CDR1 SGHRS and CDR2 YFSETQ. This CDR3 is 15 amino acids long. The chain's CDR3 is CASSGGGAGGTEAFF. In nucleotides, the CDR3 is TGCGCCAGCAGCGGGGGTGGGGCAGGGGGCACTGAAGCTTTCTTT.

The sample holds one count of this clone. The CDR3: CAWSAQGSPYNEQFF. In DNA, the CDR3 is TGTGCCTGGAGCGCTCAGGGGTCCCCCTACAATGAGCAGTTCTTC. The chain recombines TRBV30 with TRBJ2-1; tentative D call: TRBD1 (6 bases). The CDR3 loop spans 15 amino acids. The V gene lost 3 bases and the J gene lost 2 bases, with 14 bases spanning the gap. Germline values: CDR1 GTSNPN, CDR2 SVGIG (reference sequence).

This clone appeared a single time. This chain joins TRBV27 and TRBJ1-3; maybe TRBD1 (5 bases). The CDR3 extends over 18 amino acids. V shed 2 bases and J shed 0 bases, with 17 bases lying between them. Germline CDR1 MNHEY, CDR2 SMNVEV (reference sequence). CDR3 amino acids: CASSLHILTGTSGNTIYF. For the CDR3, the DNA is TGTGCCAGCAGTTTACATATTCTTACAGGAACCTCTGGAAACACCATATATTTT.

This clone showed up just a few times. The V call is TRBV4-3, the J call TRBJ2-2, with 11 bases fitting TRBD1. This CDR3 region has 16 residues. With V trimmed by 3 bases and J by 5 bases, 5 bases remained unmatched. From germline, CDR1 is LGHNA and CDR2 YSLEER. Written as DNA, the CDR3 is TGCGCCAGCAGCCAGAGGACAGGGGGCTGGACCGGGGAGCTGTTTTTT. Amino acids: CASSQRTGGWTGELFF.

This clone was recorded a few times. J is TRBJ1-1 and V is TRBV4-1; TRBD1 might be the D (5 bases). The CDR3 is made up of 15 amino acids. V was trimmed by 4 bases and J by 0 bases, leaving 12 bases between them. Germline-derived CDR1 and CDR2 are MGHRA and YSYEKL. CDR3 sequence reads: CASSPQVSMNTEAFF. The DNA for the CDR3 is TGCGCCAGCAGCCCACAGGTTTCCATGAACACTGAAGCTTTCTTT.

The chain links TRBV19 to TRBJ2-7; TRBD1 matches 9 bases. With V trimmed by 0 bases and J by 3 bases, 3 bases remained unmatched. The CDR3 runs to 15 residues. Germline V gives CDR1 LNHDA, CDR2 SQIVND (reference sequence). CDR3 nucleotide sequence: TGTGCCAGTAGTATAGATGGGACAGGGAGCTACGAGCAGTACTTC. It codes for CASSIDGTGSYEQYF.

The chain is built from TRBV11-2 and TRBJ1-1, with 11 bases identical to TRBD1. Germline V gives CDR1 SGHAT, CDR2 FQNNGV. The CDR3 loop spans 15 amino acids. The trim removed 6 bases at V and 0 bases at J, leaving 3 bases unmatched. The CDR3 protein is CASRRTGGLNTEAFF. The CDR3, as DNA: TGTGCCAGCAGACGGACAGGGGGCTTGAACACTGAAGCTTTCTTT.

CDR3 loop: CASSLTQSMNTEAFF. In DNA form, the CDR3 reads TGTGCCAGCAGCTTAACACAGTCCATGAACACTGAAGCTTTCTTT. This chain connects TRBV7-9 to TRBJ1-1; D is undetermined. The CDR3 consists of 15 residues. Germline-derived CDR1 and CDR2 are SEHNR and FQNEAQ (reference sequence). Trimming left V 2 bases short and J 0 bases short, with 10 bases between. The full variable domain, completed using reference TRBV7-9 and TRBJ1-1, is DTGVSQNPRHKITKRGQNVTFRCDPISEHNRLYWYRQTLGQGPEFLTYFQNEAQLEKSRLLSDRFSAERPKGSFSTLEIQRTEQGDSAMYLCASSLTQSMNTEAFFGQGTRLTVV.

The chain couples TRBV19 to TRBJ1-1; D remains unclear. Trimming stripped 3 bases from V and 6 bases from J, with 8 bases between. In germline, CDR1 is LNHDA, CDR2 SQIVND (reference sequence). CDR3 length: 12 residues. DNA of the CDR3: TGTGCCAGTAGTATCAGCGCGGCTGAAGCTTTCTTT. Protein: CASSISAAEAFF.

This clone is a singleton in its sample. The chain uses TRBV11-2 and TRBJ2-1; possible D gene TRBD2, 6 bases. The length of the CDR3 is 14 residues. The germline gives CDR1 SGHAT, CDR2 FQNNGV. Trimming took 3 bases from V and 6 from J, leaving 12 bases between them. CDR3 DNA: TGTGCCAGCAGCTTGGGGGGTCTTAGCAATGAGCAGTTCTTC. This encodes CASSLGGLSNEQFF. Looking up the rest from reference TRBV11-2 and TRBJ2-1 gives the full variable domain: EAGVAQSPRYKIIEKRQSVAFWCNPISGHATLYWYQQILGQGPKLLIQFQNNGVVDDSQLPKDRFSAERLKGVDSTLKIQPAKLEDSAVYLCASSLGGLSNEQFFGPGTRLTVL.

V usage is TRBV6-4 and J usage is TRBJ1-1; 7 bases align to TRBD1. This CDR3 is 14 amino acids long. Per the germline V gene, CDR1 is MRHNA and CDR2 is SNTAGT. The V and J ends lost 7 bases and 1 base, in that order; junction bases with no gene match: 6. The CDR3 DNA reads TGTGCCAGCAAGGTAGACAGGGCGAACACTGAAGCTTTCTTT. Its protein product is CASKVDRANTEAFF.

The chain has TRBV6-2 or TRBV6-3 and TRBJ2-3; 9 bases are shared with TRBD1. This CDR3 has 16 residues. The ends lost 5 bases at V and 0 bases at J; junction bases unmatched: 6. Germline assignment: CDR1 MNHEY and CDR2 SVGEGT. The CDR3 region has the DNA TGTGCCAGCAGTAGAGGGACAGGGAAGAGCACAGATACGCAGTATTTT. Residues: CASSRGTGKSTDTQYF.

This clone was counted only a few times. The rearrangement uses TRBV19 and TRBJ2-2; TRBD1 agrees at 9 bases. The junction had 9 bases not matched to a gene; V was cut back by 7 bases and J by 3 bases. Germline CDR1 and CDR2: LNHDA and SQIVND (reference sequence). The CDR3 covers 16 residues. The CDR3 nucleotides are TGTGCCAGTACTGTTCTTGGGACAGGGCACACCGGGGAGCTGTTTTTT. This translates into CASTVLGTGHTGELFF.

CDR3 bases: TGTGCCACTGGGAGGGAAAGCAATCAGCCCCAGCATTTT. As protein: CATGRESNQPQHF. V gene TRBV19 combines with J gene TRBJ1-5; no definite D call. Germline lookup yields CDR1 LNHDA and CDR2 SQIVND (reference sequence). CDR3 length: 13 residues. The V end was cut by 10 bases, the J end by 1 base, with 11 bases between.

The chain has TRBV4-1 and TRBJ2-5, with TRBD2 matching 11 bases. This CDR3 is 17 amino acids long. The germline V gene encodes CDR1 MGHRA and CDR2 YSYEKL. Trimming at V came to 0 bases and at J to 6 bases, leaving 9 bases not matched to a gene. CDR3 sequence reads: CASSQEATSGSLKTQYF. In DNA, the CDR3 is TGCGCCAGCAGCCAAGAAGCAACTAGCGGGAGCTTAAAGACCCAGTACTTC.

The chain joins TRBV12-3 or TRBV12-4 to TRBJ2-2, with a weak D call TRBD1 (5 bases). Deletions cut 6 bases from V and 7 bases from J, with 9 bases between. The CDR3 consists of 12 residues. The CDR3 loop is CASRRQNGELFF. CDR3 sequence (DNA): TGTGCCAGCAGGCGACAGAACGGGGAGCTGTTTTTT.

The chain employs TRBV7-9 and TRBJ2-7; 7 bases line up with TRBD2. The CDR3 runs 16 residues. Looked up from germline, CDR1 is SEHNR and CDR2 is FQNEAQ (reference sequence). J lost 2 bases, V lost 1 base, and 8 bases had no gene match. CDR3 sequence: CASSLEVAGGPYEQYV. CDR3 DNA: TGTGCCAGCAGCTTAGAGGTAGCGGGCGGCCCCTACGAGCAGTACGTC.

The chain has TRBV5-1 and TRBJ2-6, with 9 positions matching TRBD1. With 2 bases clipped from V and 0 bases from J, the junction kept 6 bases outside the gene matches. In germline, CDR1 is SGHRS, CDR2 YFSETQ. The CDR3 covers 18 residues. The CDR3 is CASSFPGQGFSGANVLTF. The CDR3, as DNA: TGCGCCAGCAGCTTCCCGGGACAGGGATTCTCTGGGGCCAACGTCCTGACTTTC.

J is TRBJ1-4 and V is TRBV5-5; 8 nucleotides agree with TRBD1. CDR1 is SGHKS and CDR2 is YYEKEE in the germline V gene (reference sequence). V shed 0 bases and J 8 bases; nucleotides not matched to a gene: 9. This CDR3 region has 16 residues. CDR3 coding DNA: TGTGCCAGCAGCTTGGACCCGGACAGGGTGTCGGAAAAACTGTTTTTT. As protein: CASSLDPDRVSEKLFF.

The sample holds one count of this clone. The chain links TRBV28 to TRBJ2-3, with D maybe TRBD2 (7 bases). This CDR3 contains 17 residues. Germline CDR1 is MDHEN and CDR2 is SYDVKM. V was pared by 4 bases and J by 0 bases, with 17 bases between. CDR3 loop: CASSSSKGGTSTDTQYF. CDR3 nucleotides: TGTGCCAGCAGTTCTTCAAAGGGGGGGACTAGCACAGATACGCAGTATTTT.

This clone was seen a single time. The CDR3 DNA follows: TGTGCCAGCAGCCACCTGGGAACTAGCGGGGTAAACACCGGGGAGCTGTTTTTT. It yields the protein CASSHLGTSGVNTGELFF. This sequence joins TRBV4-2 and TRBJ2-2, with TRBD2 identical over 10 bases. The junction had 9 bases not matched to a gene; V was cut back by 3 bases and J by 2 bases. Germline values: CDR1 LGHNA, CDR2 YNFKEQ. The length of the CDR3 is 18 residues.

The CDR3 reads CASSPTGRGPGELFF. The DNA of the CDR3 is TGTGCCAGCAGTCCAACAGGCAGGGGGCCCGGGGAGCTGTTTTTT. This rearrangement joins TRBV27 to TRBJ2-2, with TRBD1 matching over 8 bases. Losses at the gene ends were 5 bases for V and 6 bases for J; bases not matched to a gene: 8. Germline CDR1 reads MNHEY; CDR2 reads SMNVEV (reference sequence). The CDR3 runs to 15 residues.

J is TRBJ2-2 and V is TRBV29-1, with D possibly being TRBD1 (6 bases). The CDR3 consists of 17 residues. Germline V gene sequence: CDR1 SQVTM, CDR2 ANQGSEA. The V end was cut by 2 bases, the J end by 0 bases, with 16 bases between. The CDR3 loop is CSVEPGHANANTGELFF. CDR3 DNA: TGCAGCGTTGAACCGGGACACGCGAACGCGAACACCGGGGAGCTGTTTTTT.

The genes are TRBV28 and TRBJ2-2; 9 bases are shared with TRBD1. Germline V lookup: CDR1 MDHEN, CDR2 SYDVKM. V was pared by 6 bases and J by 5 bases, with 10 bases of the junction left unmatched. The CDR3 is 16 residues long. Here the CDR3 reads CASRVPTGGRTGELFF. In nucleotides, the CDR3 is TGTGCCAGCAGGGTCCCCACAGGGGGCAGAACCGGGGAGCTGTTTTTT.

The chain joins TRBV6-2 or TRBV6-3 to TRBJ2-5; 11 bases are a match to TRBD1. The V segment lost 6 bases and the J segment 2 bases; nucleotides outside the gene matches: 14. Germline lookup yields CDR1 MNHEY and CDR2 SVGEGT. The CDR3 length is 18 residues. The CDR3 sequence: CASSHGDRGYTNQETQYF. Here the CDR3 DNA reads TGTGCCAGCAGCCATGGGGACAGGGGGTATACTAATCAAGAGACCCAGTACTTC.

This clone was seen once. This sequence joins TRBV9 and TRBJ2-7, with TRBD1 as a possible D gene (7 bases). The CDR3 is 16 residues long. The germline CDR1 and CDR2 sequences are SGDLS and YYNGEE. V shed 0 bases and J shed 2 bases, with 15 bases lying between them. The CDR3, as DNA: TGTGCCAGCAGCGTAGGCGGGGAAGGGGGCCCCTACGAGCAGTACTTC. Encoded protein: CASSVGGEGGPYEQYF.